The sequence of this TCR beta chain was determined in a study of Ad26.COV2.S vaccination and SARS-CoV-2 variants. V lost 4 bases to trimming and J lost 1 base; unmatched junction nucleotides: 5. CDR3 size: 17 residues. Germline V gives CDR1 ENHRY, CDR2 SYGVKD. Treatment specified: around 19 received Ad26.COV2.S at low or high dose, single or two shots; roughly five received placebo; per-sample allocation not given. The samples date from day 63 after the first vaccine or placebo injection. The method was immunoSEQ multiplex PCR; TCRdb's version includes in-frame clones alone and lacks a portion of them. The table records about 320,000 clones, about 85% of them present only once.

This sequence originates from a person between 18 and 59 years old who received the Ad26.COV2.S COVID-19 vaccine or a placebo. This sequence joins TRBV10-3 and TRBJ1-6; 9 bases are shared with TRBD1. The source material was peripheral blood, sampled in a trial of Ad26.COV2.S vaccine versus placebo. The CDR3 loop is CAISGTGVESYNSPLHF. CDR3 DNA sequence: TGTGCCATCAGTGGGACAGGGGTAGAGTCCTATAATTCACCCCTCCACTTT.